The text below deals with one T cell receptor (beta chain). This entry comes from a study of blood T cell repertoires in COVID-19. About the research overall: The origin of the acute and convalescent COVID-19 samples was the United States, Italy and Spain. Sources were T cells, B-cell-depleted T cells, or PBMCs; the material itself was cDNA or gDNA.

Only in-frame clones appear in the TCRdb table, and some are missing; sequencing was by immunoSEQ multiplex PCR. The sample records over 200,000 clones, 75% to 90% being singletons. CDR1 is MDHEN, CDR2 SYDVKM, per germline. The CDR3 totals 15 residues. Trimming took 6 bases from V and 3 from J; bases not matched to a gene: 8. The sequence was collected from a human donor in a cohort sampled during active COVID-19. Sample: peripheral blood. V usage is TRBV28 and J usage is TRBJ2-7, with 10 bases that match TRBD1. CDR3 sequence (DNA): TGTGCCAGCAGCGCCACCGGGACAGGGGACTACGAGCAGTACTTC. As protein: CASSATGTGDYEQYF.